These 21 T cell receptor beta chains came from one sample sequenced in a study of high-grade serous ovarian cancer treatment subgroups. Tumor tissue was taken before any definitive surgery or chemotherapy was given. The method was immunoSEQ multiplex PCR; TCRdb's version includes in-frame clones alone and lacks a portion of them. Altogether some 28,000 clones are present, about 86% being singletons, with the ten largest covering around 2.3%. The sequencing input was tumor tissue. All receptors come from a human donor with high-grade serous ovarian cancer.

The CDR3 region is CASSRRGGDTEAFF. CDR3 DNA sequence: TGTGCCAGCAGTAGACGAGGGGGGGACACTGAAGCTTTCTTT. V usage is TRBV27 and J usage is TRBJ1-1, with D perhaps TRBD1 (6 bases). V was pared by 5 bases and J by 3 bases, with 13 bases between. This CDR3 region has 14 residues. Germline V lookup: CDR1 MNHEY, CDR2 SMNVEV (reference sequence).

This clone was seen only once. The V gene is TRBV11-2, the J gene TRBJ2-7; D unclear. The germline gives CDR1 SGHAT, CDR2 FQNNGV. V was cut by 3 bases and J by 7 bases, with 13 bases left in between. CDR3 length: 13 residues. The CDR3 coding sequence is TGTGCCAGCAGCTTTTATGATTCTGGGGAGCAGTACTTC. Its translation is CASSFYDSGEQYF.

This chain's CDR3 is CASSLGSSGSQQFF. Written as DNA, the CDR3 is TGCGCCAGCAGCTTGGGTTCTAGCGGGAGTCAGCAGTTCTTC. The chain is built from TRBV5-1 and TRBJ2-1; 10 bases match TRBD2. Germline V lookup: CDR1 SGHRS, CDR2 YFSETQ. Germline trimming cut 0 bases from V and 11 bases from J; bases unmatched to any gene: 5. The CDR3 runs to 14 residues.

This clone was seen a single time. The rearrangement joins TRBV6-6 to TRBJ2-3; 8 bases fit TRBD1. CDR1 and CDR2 (germline): MNHNY, SVGAGI (reference sequence). Germline trimming cut 6 bases from V and 4 bases from J; bases unmatched to any gene: 6. The CDR3 is 14 residues long. This CDR3 is CASSPGQGADTQYF. In nucleotides, the CDR3 is TGTGCCAGCAGCCCCGGACAGGGTGCAGATACGCAGTATTTT.

V gene TRBV5-6 combines with J gene TRBJ2-6; the D is unclear. Germline V gives CDR1 SGHDT, CDR2 YYEEEE. V was trimmed by 2 bases and J by 5 bases, leaving 14 bases between them. The CDR3 runs 16 residues. The CDR3: CASSLRTAARANVLTF. The DNA of the CDR3 is TGTGCCAGCAGCTTACGCACGGCGGCTCGGGCCAACGTCCTGACTTTC.

This rearrangement joins TRBV19 to TRBJ1-1; D is perhaps TRBD1 (6 bases). This CDR3 spans 14 amino acids. CDR1 is LNHDA, CDR2 SQIVND, per germline (reference sequence). The V gene lost 6 bases and the J gene lost 0 bases, with 11 bases spanning the gap. The CDR3 bases are TGTGCCAGTAGCAAATGGACAGTGAACACTGAAGCTTTCTTT. This gives the protein CASSKWTVNTEAFF. The entire variable domain, with the rest obtained from reference TRBV19 and TRBJ1-1, is as follows: DGGITQSPKYLFRKEGQNVTLSCEQNLNHDAMYWYRQDPGQGLRLIYYSQIVNDFQKGDIAEGYSVSREKKESFPLTVTSAQKNPTAFYLCASSKWTVNTEAFFGQGTRLTVV.

This clone was picked up a small number of times. The chain is built from TRBV7-6 and TRBJ1-4; D remains unclear. Germline V lookup: CDR1 SGHVS, CDR2 FNYEAQ. V lost 5 bases, J lost 5 bases, and 15 bases lay in between. The CDR3 has 15 residues. CDR3 DNA sequence: TGTGCCAGCAGCCGCACCGGGCTAGAGAATGAAAAACTGTTTTTT. This encodes CASSRTGLENEKLFF.

J is TRBJ2-7 and V is TRBV10-2, with D tentatively TRBD2 (5 bases). Germline V CDR1 and CDR2: WSHSY, SAAADI. V lost 7 bases and J lost 0, with 13 bases in between. This CDR3 spans 14 amino acids. CDR3 residues: CASNIEGTSYEQYF. CDR3 bases: TGCGCCAGCAACATAGAGGGAACCTCCTACGAGCAGTACTTC.

The chain couples TRBV18 to TRBJ2-5; D may be TRBD1 or TRBD2 (5 bases each). V was cut by 8 bases and J by 2 bases, with 21 bases left in between. The CDR3 sequence is 16 residues long. CDR1 KGHSH and CDR2 LQKENI come from the germline V gene. CDR3 loop: CASKTGAEGRQETQYF. DNA of the CDR3: TGTGCCAGCAAAACGGGTGCAGAGGGACGGCAAGAGACCCAGTACTTC.

The CDR3 is CASSETLGGVTGELFF. For the CDR3, the DNA is TGCGCCAGCAGTGAGACCCTTGGGGGCGTCACCGGGGAGCTGTTTTTT. The rearrangement uses TRBV10-1 and TRBJ2-2; D is possibly TRBD1 (6 bases). V lost 2 bases and J lost 4, with 14 bases in between. The germline V gene encodes CDR1 WNHNN and CDR2 SYGVQD (reference sequence). The CDR3 is 16 amino acids.

In this sample, this clone turned up once. The V call is TRBV25-1, the J call TRBJ2-7; 9 bases fit TRBD1. The trim removed 5 bases at V and 2 bases at J, leaving 10 bases unmatched. This CDR3 is 16 amino acids long. Germline CDR1 and CDR2: MGHDK and SYGVNS. The CDR3 bases are TGTGCCAGCAGTATCTCGGGGACAGGGTTAACCTACGAGCAGTACTTC. It translates to CASSISGTGLTYEQYF.

V is TRBV28 and J is TRBJ2-7; D may be TRBD1 or TRBD2 (5 bases each). CDR3 length: 14 residues. The germline CDR1 and CDR2 sequences are MDHEN and SYDVKM. The V gene lost 1 base and the J gene lost 2 bases, with 9 bases spanning the gap. This CDR3 reads CASSLSGPTYEQYF. The CDR3, as DNA: TGTGCCAGCAGTTTATCGGGGCCAACCTACGAGCAGTACTTC. Looking up the rest from reference TRBV28 and TRBJ2-7 gives the full variable domain: DVKVTQSSRYLVKRTGEKVFLECVQDMDHENMFWYRQDPGLGLRLIYFSYDVKMKEKGDIPEGYSVSREKKERFSLILESASTNQTSMYLCASSLSGPTYEQYFGPGTRLTVT.

This chain's CDR3 is CASSLDRGSADTQYF. CDR3 nucleotide sequence: TGTGCCAGCAGCCTCGACAGGGGGAGCGCAGATACGCAGTATTTT. The chain couples TRBV7-3 to TRBJ2-3, with 9 bases fitting TRBD1. The CDR3 totals 15 residues. V was pared by 5 bases and J by 4 bases, with 7 bases of the junction left unmatched. Germline loops: CDR1 SGHTA, CDR2 FQGTGA.

This sequence joins TRBV11-1 and TRBJ2-5, with D unclear. Near its end, the DNA agrees better with TRBJ2-7, so the J call may be wrong. Per the germline V gene, CDR1 is SGHAT and CDR2 is FQDESV (reference sequence). This CDR3 is built from 14 residues. In nucleotides, the CDR3 is TGTGCCAGCAGCTTAGGACACCACCTGGACGAGCAGTACTTC. Protein product: CASSLGHHLDEQYF.

This clone was seen once. The chain joins TRBV5-1 to TRBJ1-1; maybe TRBD1 (6 bases). Trimming removed 5 bases from V and 0 bases from J, with 11 bases in between. The CDR3 length is 14 residues. From germline, CDR1 is SGHRS and CDR2 YFSETQ. CDR3 amino acids: CASRRDTVNTEAFF. CDR3 coding DNA: TGCGCCAGCAGGCGGGACACCGTGAACACTGAAGCTTTCTTT.

The V and J genes are TRBV30 and TRBJ1-2; no reliable D call. The CDR3 covers 15 residues. CDR1 and CDR2 (germline): GTSNPN, SVGIG (reference sequence). With 8 bases removed from V and 3 bases from J, the gap between germline ends came to 22 bases. CDR3 residues: CALTRPRIRDYGYTF. CDR3 sequence (DNA): TGTGCCCTAACGCGGCCACGCATTAGAGACTATGGCTACACCTTC.

This clone appeared once. This CDR3 is CASREGDSSTDTQYF. CDR3 nucleotide sequence: TGTGCCAGTCGTGAAGGGGACAGCAGCACAGATACGCAGTATTTT. The chain couples TRBV9 to TRBJ2-3; 7 positions agree with TRBD1. The CDR3 has 15 amino acids. V lost 8 bases to trimming and J lost 0 bases; unmatched junction nucleotides: 9. CDR1 is SGDLS and CDR2 is YYNGEE in the germline V gene.

V is TRBV6-5 and J is TRBJ2-5, with D maybe TRBD1 (8 bases). Looked up from germline, CDR1 is MNHEY and CDR2 is SVGAGI. V shed 6 bases and J shed 13 bases, with 24 bases lying between them. The CDR3 consists of 14 residues. The CDR3: CASRSQGAAGELYF. The CDR3, as DNA: TGTGCCAGCAGATCCCAGGGGGCTGCGGGAGAACTGTACTTC.

The genes are TRBV9 and TRBJ1-5; 11 nucleotides agree with TRBD1. V gave up 2 bases and J gave up 0 bases; unmatched junction bases: 4. CDR3 length: 17 amino acids. In germline, CDR1 is SGDLS, CDR2 YYNGEE. The CDR3 sequence: CASSVGQGAYSNQPQHF. The CDR3 nucleotides read TGTGCCAGCAGCGTCGGACAGGGGGCATATAGCAATCAGCCCCAGCATTTT. The variable domain in full, with the rest retrieved from reference TRBV9 and TRBJ1-5, is DSGVTQTPKHLITATGQRVTLRCSPRSGDLSVYWYQQSLDQGLQFLIQYYNGEERAKGNILERFSAQQFPDLHSELNLSSLELGDSALYFCASSVGQGAYSNQPQHFGDGTRLSIL.

V usage is TRBV5-1 and J usage is TRBJ2-2; D possibly corresponds to TRBD1 (6 bases). The germline V and J ends were trimmed by 2 bases and 5 bases, with 13 bases remaining between them. The V gene's germline CDR1 is SGHRS and CDR2 YFSETQ. This CDR3 contains 15 residues. Here the CDR3 DNA reads TGCGCCAGCAGCTTCGGGACAACACCTACCGGGGAGCTGTTTTTT. Translation: CASSFGTTPTGELFF. Complete variable domain (other parts from reference TRBV5-1 and TRBJ2-2): KAGVTQTPRYLIKTRGQQVTLSCSPISGHRSVSWYQQTPGQGLQFLFEYFSETQRNKGNFPGRFSGRQFSNSRSEMNVSTLELGDSALYLCASSFGTTPTGELFFGEGSRLTVL.

This clone has a single count. The V and J genes are TRBV5-8 and TRBJ2-5, with TRBD2 matching over 7 bases. V trimming: 6 bases; J trimming: 5 bases; junction bases outside the gene matches: 10. Germline V lookup: CDR1 SGHTS, CDR2 YDEGEE. The CDR3 covers 14 residues. The CDR3 region is CASTKGGVWETQYF. CDR3 nucleotides: TGTGCCAGCACCAAGGGAGGGGTCTGGGAGACCCAGTACTTC.